The 20 T cell receptor beta chains in this list originate from one sample, sequenced in a study of vaccination and CD4 T cells after COVID-19 (dated by TCRdb to about 2022). These TCRs' antigens remain unknown. Library preparation used PCR. Sequenced on an Illumina iSeq 100. DNA from cultured CD4+ T cells was subjected to TCR sequencing with the Oncomine TCR Beta short-read assay at the Johns Hopkins FTIC core. TCRdb ran its own pipeline on the public reads, namely fastp trimming at Q25 and MiXCR clone calling, and kept in-frame beta chains. Every CDR3 protein is listed once, alongside the most common genes and DNA of its rows. Across this sample there are approximately 4,900 distinct CDR3 sequences, with roughly 47% seen only once. Of the sample, roughly 45% falls within the top ten clones. The treatment or condition label, as the study defines it: approximately 10-day PBMC culture with coronavirus spike peptide pools or control peptides (ViraFEST assay).

The material sequenced was CD4+ T cells from blood, cultured in vitro, taken after SARS-CoV-2 vaccination. Source of these receptors: a human donor who had recovered from COVID-19.

By its share, this clonotype is large (0.1 to 1%). The CDR3 region is CSASTFQETQYF. The CDR3 DNA follows: TGCAGTGCTAGTACGTTCCAAGAGACCCAGTACTTC. The rearrangement joins TRBV20-1 to TRBJ2-5; no clear D gene. CDR1 is DFQATT, CDR2 SNEGSKA, per germline (reference sequence). The germline V and J ends were trimmed by 3 bases and 1 base, with 6 bases remaining between them. The CDR3 extends over 12 amino acids.

This clonotype has only a few counts. The gene calls are TRBV7-6 and TRBJ1-2; D uncertain. The CDR3 sequence is 11 residues long. Germline V gives CDR1 SGHVS, CDR2 FNYEAQ. Trimming shortened V by 0 bases and J by 12 bases, and 8 bases separated the two germline ends. CDR3 loop: CASSLASWDTF. CDR3 nucleotide sequence: TGTGCCAGCAGCTTAGCCAGTTGGGACACCTTC.

This clonotype was seen more than once but under ten times. The chain carries TRBV2 and TRBJ2-7, with TRBD2 matching 12 bases. CDR1 is SNHLY and CDR2 is FYNNEI in the germline V gene. V shed 8 bases and J 6 bases; nucleotides not matched to a gene: 5. This CDR3 region has 13 residues. This CDR3 is CASASGRAGEQYF. CDR3 nucleotide sequence: TGTGCCAGCGCTAGCGGGAGGGCCGGCGAGCAGTACTTC. Looking up the rest from reference TRBV2 and TRBJ2-7 gives the full variable domain: EPEVTQTPSHQVTQMGQEVILRCVPISNHLYFYWYRQILGQKVEFLVSFYNNEISEKSEIFDDQFSVERPDGSNFTLKIRSTKLEDSAMYFCASASGRAGEQYFGPGTRLTVT.

The table lists this clonotype with a few counts. The rearrangement links TRBV6-5 to TRBJ2-5, with 10 bases aligning to TRBD2. This CDR3 contains 15 residues. Germline V CDR1 and CDR2: MNHEY, SVGAGI. V lost 4 bases, J lost 4 bases, and 6 bases stayed unmatched. The CDR3, as DNA: TGTGCCAGCAGTTGGCTAGCGGGGGAAGTAGAGACCCAGTACTTC. It is translated as CASSWLAGEVETQYF.

The chain links TRBV19 to TRBJ1-2; the D gene is possibly TRBD1 (5 bases). The germline V gene has CDR1 LNHDA and CDR2 SQIVND (reference sequence). Deletions cut 9 bases from V and 4 bases from J, with 15 bases between. This CDR3 is 13 amino acids long. CDR3: CASLSWDRYGYTF. For the CDR3, the DNA is TGTGCCAGCCTTAGCTGGGACCGCTATGGCTACACCTTC.

The DNA of the CDR3 is TGCAGTGCCCGGGACAGGGGGCAAGAGACCCAGTACTTC. Its translation: CSARDRGQETQYF. The V call is TRBV20-1, the J call TRBJ2-5; 11 positions match TRBD1. Per the germline V gene, CDR1 is DFQATT and CDR2 is SNEGSKA (reference sequence). Losses at the gene ends were 6 bases for V and 2 bases for J; bases not matched to a gene: 2. The CDR3 contains 13 residues.

The CDR3 reads CASSLRRDQSGATKNIQYF. The CDR3 bases are TGTGCCAGCAGTCTTAGACGGGACCAGAGCGGGGCTACCAAAAACATTCAGTACTTC. The gene calls are TRBV27 and TRBJ2-4; 7 nucleotides line up with TRBD2. The CDR3 covers 19 residues. From germline, CDR1 is MNHEY and CDR2 SMNVEV (reference sequence). The V and J ends lost 5 bases and 2 bases, in that order; junction bases with no gene match: 18.

The chain links TRBV5-1 to TRBJ2-1; 7 bases are shared with TRBD1. The junction had 8 bases not matched to a gene; V was cut back by 5 bases and J by 6 bases. CDR1 is SGHRS, CDR2 YFSETQ, per germline. The CDR3 runs 14 residues. CDR3: CASSPGDSRNEQFF. CDR3 in DNA: TGCGCCAGCAGTCCCGGGGACAGCCGCAATGAGCAGTTCTTC.

The rearrangement uses TRBV15 and TRBJ2-1; D is unresolved. V lost 0 bases to trimming and J lost 9 bases, with 12 bases between them. Per the germline V gene, CDR1 is LNHNV and CDR2 is YYDKDF (reference sequence). CDR3 size: 14 residues. CDR3: CATSRDTGSFEQFF. For the CDR3, the DNA is TGTGCCACCAGCAGAGATACTGGCAGCTTTGAGCAGTTCTTC.

This clonotype came up a few times. J is TRBJ2-6 and V is TRBV19, with D possibly TRBD1 on 5 matching bases. This CDR3 has 16 residues. V lost 4 bases and J 3 bases, leaving 13 bases between the germline ends. Germline CDR1 reads LNHDA; CDR2 reads SQIVND (reference sequence). CDR3 in DNA: TGTGCCAGTAGTAGCGACAGAACCGGTGGGGCCAACGTCCTGACTTTC. Its translation is CASSSDRTGGANVLTF.

The rearrangement joins TRBV6-1 to TRBJ2-7, with 9 bases matching TRBD1. The CDR3 is 13 amino acids. The trim removed 6 bases at V and 6 bases at J, leaving 6 bases unmatched. The germline gives CDR1 MNHNS, CDR2 SASEGT. The CDR3, as DNA: TGTGCCAGCAGACGACAGGGGGTTGGCGAGCAGTACTTC. This codes for CASRRQGVGEQYF.

The chain carries TRBV4-1 and TRBJ2-3; 7 bases agree with TRBD1. The CDR3 has 14 residues. V gave up 3 bases and J gave up 4 bases; unmatched junction bases: 4. CDR1 and CDR2 (germline): MGHRA, YSYEKL. The chain's CDR3 is CASSHGTGADTQYF. CDR3 sequence (DNA): TGCGCCAGCAGCCACGGTACAGGGGCAGATACGCAGTATTTT.

The J gene is TRBJ2-7, the V gene TRBV6-1, with TRBD1 matching 9 bases. The CDR3 runs to 14 residues. Germline V gene lookup returns CDR1 MNHNS and CDR2 SASEGT. After removal of 4 bases from V and 6 bases from J, the junction contained 7 bases not matched to a gene. The CDR3 is CASSVDRGGGEQYF. DNA of the CDR3: TGTGCCAGCAGTGTGGACAGGGGTGGGGGCGAGCAGTACTTC.

The chain is built from TRBV6-5 and TRBJ1-1; D ambiguous. This CDR3 comprises 12 residues. Trimming took 4 bases from V and 11 from J, leaving 14 bases between them. Per germline, CDR1 MNHEY and CDR2 SVGAGI. The CDR3 reads CASSWTALSAFF. DNA for the CDR3: TGTGCCAGCAGTTGGACCGCACTGTCGGCTTTCTTT.

This clonotype was observed a few times. V gene TRBV6-1 combines with J gene TRBJ1-2; 9 positions agree with TRBD1. The CDR3 totals 14 residues. Trimming removed 10 bases from V and 7 bases from J; junction bases left unmatched: 13. The V gene's germline CDR1 is MNHNS and CDR2 SASEGT. CDR3: CATDTTGGRGGYTF. CDR3 coding DNA: TGTGCCACCGATACGACAGGGGGGAGAGGTGGCTACACCTTC.

The chain has TRBV7-3 and TRBJ1-3; D unclear. The ends were cut back, 3 bases at V and 0 bases at J, with 9 bases in the middle. The CDR3 extends over 15 amino acids. The germline V gene has CDR1 SGHTA and CDR2 FQGTGA. In DNA, the CDR3 is TGTGCCAGCAGCTTGGGAACAGCCTCTGGAAACACCATATATTTT. Encoded protein: CASSLGTASGNTIYF.

CDR3 region: CASGPRDRSLSGANVLTF. CDR3 DNA sequence: TGTGCCAGCGGACCGCGGGACAGGTCTCTCTCTGGGGCCAACGTCCTGACTTTC. The chain links TRBV6-1 to TRBJ2-6, with 8 bases aligning to TRBD1. CDR3 length: 18 amino acids. The V gene end was trimmed by 8 bases and the J gene end by 0 bases; junction bases not matched to a gene: 12. Germline V gene lookup returns CDR1 MNHNS and CDR2 SASEGT.

This clonotype showed up just once. The rearrangement joins TRBV19 to TRBJ1-1, with D perhaps TRBD1 (6 bases). Trimming took off 7 bases at V and 1 base at J, with 16 bases between the two ends. The CDR3 spans 15 residues. The germline gives CDR1 LNHDA, CDR2 SQIVND (reference sequence). CDR3 in DNA: TGTGCCAGTACCGCACTGACAGGTCGGAACACTGAAGCTTTCTTT. Encoded protein: CASTALTGRNTEAFF.

The genes are TRBV9 and TRBJ2-3; possible D gene TRBD2, 6 bases. The germline V gene has CDR1 SGDLS and CDR2 YYNGEE. With 0 bases removed from V and 0 bases from J, the gap between germline ends came to 11 bases. The CDR3 extends over 16 amino acids. The CDR3 region has the DNA TGTGCCAGCAGCGTAGGTCCTAGCGCTAGCACAGATACGCAGTATTTT. Its protein is CASSVGPSASTDTQYF.

V usage is TRBV10-2 and J usage is TRBJ2-3; D remains ambiguous. Germline values: CDR1 WSHSY, CDR2 SAAADI. The V end was cut by 2 bases, the J end by 6 bases, with 0 bases between. CDR3 size: 10 residues. The CDR3 reads CASSEDTQYF. CDR3 nucleotides: TGCGCCAGCAGTGAGGATACGCAGTATTTT.